Detailed here is one TCR beta chain. This sample includes further DNA sequences coding for the same CDR3. Clones were read by immunoSEQ multiplex PCR, and TCRdb kept only the in-frame ones, dropping some. This table holds about 1.5 million clones, more than 95% found once. CDR1 SGHRS and CDR2 YFSETQ come from the germline V gene. V gave up 2 bases and J gave up 4 bases; unmatched junction bases: 6. This CDR3 has 15 residues. The data derive from a study of shared clonotypes between healthy human individuals. The sequencing sample was made of naive CD4+ T cells sorted from blood. Described subset: CD45RA+ positively selected. The TCR sequence derives from a man aged 25-45 years in good health. The chain joins TRBV5-1 to TRBJ2-1; TRBD2 matches at 7 bases. The CDR3 protein is CASSLGLADYNEQFF. The DNA of the CDR3 is TGCGCCAGCAGCTTAGGCCTAGCGGATTACAATGAGCAGTTCTTC.